A selection of T cell receptor beta chains follows, all from one sample in a study of early T cells in non-severe SARS-CoV-2 infection. TCRdb processed the 5' RACE reads anew with MiXCR; each CDR3 protein has one entry. In the table there are tens of thousands of distinct CDR3 sequences, approximately 12% of which are singletons. Sequenced: whole blood. The receptors were gathered from an adult who was a healthcare worker with PCR-confirmed SARS-CoV-2 infection or an uninfected control (not recorded which). Each CDR3 is given with its conserved first and last residue. A D gene is named only where the DNA matches it firmly. Clone size, where shown, is once, few, many, or a class for clones that have expanded.

V gene	J gene	D gene	clone size	CDR3 protein	CDR3 DNA
TRBV30	TRBJ1-5	TRBD1	few	CAWSVGTGGGPQHF	TGTGCCTGGAGTGTAGGGACAGGGGGCGGACCCCAGCATTTT
TRBV29-1	TRBJ2-2	NA	few	CSAQRLENTGELFF	TGCAGCGCCCAAAGGCTGGAGAACACCGGGGAGCTGTTTTTT
TRBV20-1	TRBJ2-3	NA	many	CSAEGLDTQYF	TGCAGTGCTGAGGGATTGGATACGCAGTATTTT
TRBV12-3/TRBV12-4	TRBJ2-7	TRBD1	many	CASSLLGTGGEQYF	TGTGCCAGCAGTTTACTGGGGACAGGGGGAGAGCAGTACTTC
TRBV2	TRBJ2-1	TRBD2	NA	CASSETGGRNEQFF	TGTGCCAGCAGTGAGACGGGAGGGCGAAATGAGCAGTTCTTC
TRBV5-1	TRBJ1-4	NA	few	CASTPGSTNEKLFF	TGCGCCAGCACCCCAGGGTCAACTAATGAAAAACTGTTTTTT
TRBV3-1	TRBJ1-2	NA	many	CASSETMDSDYGYTF	TGTGCCAGCAGCGAGACGATGGACAGCGACTATGGCTACACCTTC
TRBV12-3/TRBV12-4	TRBJ2-2	NA	many	CASRPPVLDGTGELFF	TGTGCCAGCAGACCCCCCGTGCTGGATGGGACCGGGGAGCTGTTTTTT
TRBV7-3	TRBJ2-1	TRBD2	NA	CASSSSLAGASYNEQFF	TGTGCCAGCAGCTCCAGTTTAGCGGGGGCCTCCTACAATGAGCAGTTCTTC
TRBV24-1	TRBJ2-3	NA	few	CATSGQSTDTQYF	TGTGCCACCAGTGGGCAGAGCACAGATACGCAGTATTTT
TRBV7-9	TRBJ2-5	NA	many	CASSNGQTFQETQYF	TGTGCCAGCAGCAATGGACAGACCTTCCAAGAGACCCAGTACTTC
TRBV28	TRBJ2-4	NA	many	CASSFSGGGRIAKNIQYF	TGTGCCAGCAGTTTTAGTGGTGGCGGACGTATAGCCAAAAACATTCAGTACTTC
TRBV29-1	TRBJ2-7	NA	NA	CSVGEDSYEQYF	TGCAGCGTTGGTGAGGACTCCTACGAGCAGTACTTC
TRBV7-9	TRBJ1-5	NA	few	CASSPGDRGSNQPQHF	TGTGCCAGCAGCCCCGGGGATAGGGGTAGCAATCAGCCCCAGCATTTT
TRBV9	TRBJ2-6	NA	many	CASSAHQQGGGANVLTF	TGTGCCAGCAGCGCCCACCAACAGGGTGGTGGGGCCAACGTCCTGACTTTC
TRBV12-3/TRBV12-4	TRBJ1-5	NA	few	CASSLEGRQPQHF	TGTGCCAGCAGCCTCGAGGGCCGGCAGCCCCAGCATTTT
TRBV7-3	TRBJ2-7	NA	NA	CASSLKGGLREQYF	TGTGCCAGCAGCTTAAAGGGGGGGCTCCGCGAGCAGTACTTC
TRBV7-8	TRBJ2-5	NA	many	CASSPGAYQETQYF	TGTGCCAGCAGCCCGGGAGCTTACCAAGAGACCCAGTACTTC
TRBV20-1	TRBJ2-1	NA	medium-sized	CSARDRGWITTDNEQFF	TGCAGTGCTAGAGATCGGGGCTGGATCACGACCGACAATGAGCAGTTCTTC
TRBV12-3/TRBV12-4	TRBJ2-1	TRBD2	NA	CASSLSSGRVGDSYNEQFF	TGTGCCAGCAGTTTATCTAGCGGGAGAGTTGGGGACTCCTACAATGAGCAGTTCTTC
TRBV4-1	TRBJ2-1	NA	many	CASSPGYGKEFF	TGCGCCAGCAGCCCAGGGTATGGTAAGGAGTTCTTC
TRBV25-1	TRBJ2-7	NA	few	CASVRGGTGPYEQYF	TGTGCCAGCGTACGGGGGGGGACAGGGCCCTACGAGCAGTACTTC
TRBV5-1	TRBJ2-5	TRBD2	NA	CASSSPSGGGETQYF	TGCGCCAGCAGTTCCCCTAGCGGGGGGGGAGAGACCCAGTACTTC
TRBV19	TRBJ2-2	NA	few	CASSDQGGFTGELFF	TGTGCCAGCTCCGACCAAGGGGGTTTCACCGGGGAGCTGTTTTTT
TRBV11-2	TRBJ2-7	NA	NA	CTSSPGLNYEQYF	TGTACCAGCAGCCCCGGACTAAACTACGAGCAGTACTTC
TRBV18	TRBJ2-1	NA	once	CASSPGPPLYNEQFF	TGTGCCAGCTCACCCGGCCCCCCCCTCTACAATGAGCAGTTCTTC
TRBV19	TRBJ2-1	NA	NA	CASSMDGGNDNEQFF	TGTGCCAGTAGTATGGATGGCGGGAATGACAATGAGCAGTTCTTC
TRBV20-1	TRBJ2-7	NA	few	CSARRGQFLEQYF	TGCAGTGCTAGAAGGGGTCAATTTCTCGAGCAGTACTTC
TRBV11-2	TRBJ2-7	TRBD2	few	CASSRGPGLAGKSYEQYF	TGTGCCAGCAGCAGGGGCCCGGGACTAGCGGGAAAAAGCTACGAGCAGTACTTC
TRBV25-1	TRBJ1-6	NA	many	CASSDPRGGRNSPLHF	TGTGCCAGCAGTGACCCCAGAGGGGGAAGGAATTCACCCCTCCACTTT
TRBV20-1	TRBJ2-3	TRBD1	NA	CSARRQGASDTQYF	TGCAGTGCTAGGCGGCAGGGGGCCTCAGATACGCAGTATTTT
TRBV4-2	TRBJ2-2	NA	many	CASSQDHGGTGELFF	TGTGCCAGCAGCCAAGATCATGGGGGGACCGGGGAGCTGTTTTTT
TRBV11-2	TRBJ1-6	NA	few	CASSLQGYYNSPLHF	TGTGCCAGCAGCTTACAGGGCTACTATAATTCACCCCTCCACTTT
TRBV27	TRBJ2-7	NA	NA	CASSLAAGAYEQYF	TGTGCCAGCAGTTTAGCGGCCGGGGCCTACGAGCAGTACTTC
TRBV5-1	TRBJ1-6	TRBD1	NA	CASSLRQGKSPLHF	TGCGCCAGCAGCTTACGACAGGGCAAGTCACCCCTCCACTTT
TRBV12-3/TRBV12-4	TRBJ1-2	TRBD1	few	CASSTPPGTGDGYTF	TGTGCCAGCAGCACACCTCCCGGGACAGGGGATGGCTACACCTTC
TRBV11-3	TRBJ2-7	TRBD1	NA	CASSHPDRAYEQYF	TGTGCCAGCAGCCACCCGGACAGGGCCTACGAGCAGTACTTC
TRBV18	TRBJ1-5	NA	NA	CASSPGVDQPQHF	TGTGCCAGCTCACCAGGGGTCGATCAGCCCCAGCATTTT
TRBV12-5	TRBJ1-3	NA	many	CASGLGDAIYF	TGTGCTAGTGGCCTGGGAGACGCCATATATTTT
TRBV11-2	TRBJ2-5	NA	NA	CASSLDRLGQETQYF	TGTGCCAGCAGCTTAGATCGTCTGGGTCAAGAGACCCAGTACTTC
TRBV12-3/TRBV12-4	TRBJ2-5	TRBD1	NA	CASNRQGSRETQYF	TGTGCCAGCAACCGACAGGGATCTAGGGAGACCCAGTACTTC
TRBV29-1	TRBJ2-4	NA	few	CSVGGGGRSKNIQYF	TGCAGCGTTGGCGGCGGAGGCCGCTCCAAAAACATTCAGTACTTC
TRBV7-7	TRBJ2-1	NA	many	CASSLVLRDEQFF	TGTGCTAGCAGCTTAGTGTTGCGTGATGAGCAGTTCTTC
TRBV5-4	TRBJ1-2	TRBD1	many	CASSFTGANYGYTF	TGTGCCAGCAGTTTTACAGGGGCCAACTATGGCTACACCTTC
TRBV19	TRBJ1-5	NA	many	CASSIGGAGQPQHF	TGTGCCAGTAGTATAGGGGGCGCCGGGCAGCCCCAGCATTTT
TRBV21-1	TRBJ2-7	NA	NA	CASRYTLVGGRCYSYEQYF	TGTGCCAGCAGATACACCTTAGTAGGGGGCAGATGCTACTCCTACGAGCAGTACTTC
TRBV20-1	TRBJ2-5	NA	few	CSARDRGETQYF	TGCAGTGCTAGAGATCGGGGAGAGACCCAGTACTTC